This T cell receptor (beta chain) was recovered during a study of cytomegalovirus exposure and HLA in healthy donors. Clones were read by immunoSEQ multiplex PCR, and TCRdb kept only the in-frame ones, dropping some. Altogether 150,000 to 200,000 clones are present, around 84% being singletons, with the ten largest covering less than 9%. Of note for this clone: This sample includes further DNA sequences coding for the same CDR3.

The ends were cut back, 3 bases at V and 0 bases at J, with 6 bases in the middle. Germline V CDR1 and CDR2: MDHEN, SYDVKM. The CDR3 is 13 amino acids. The rearrangement joins TRBV28 to TRBJ2-7, with D maybe TRBD2 (5 bases). Sequencing used PBMCs. The source of this sequence is a man aged 18 to 30 in good health and CMV-seropositive. The CDR3 protein is CASSLGSSYEQYF. The DNA for the CDR3 is TGTGCCAGCAGTTTGGGGAGCTCCTACGAGCAGTACTTC.